This T cell receptor (beta chain) originates from a study of blood T cell repertoires in COVID-19. Study-wide context: Samples came from the United States, Italy and Spain, spanning acute and convalescent COVID-19. PBMCs, B-cell-depleted T cells, or T cells provided the cDNA or gDNA that made up the material.

In the authors' workflow: Reference gene primer amplification in the assay estimated nucleated cell counts. Some clones are missing from TCRdb's copy, which holds only in-frame ones; the method was immunoSEQ multiplex PCR. The DNA was the basis for D and trimming; V, J and clone size are from that table. The sample contains about 140,000 clones, more than 75% of which appear only once. The trim removed 3 bases at V and 8 bases at J, leaving 2 bases unmatched. Germline lookup yields CDR1 KGHSH and CDR2 LQKENI. The CDR3 covers 14 residues. Sequencing used peripheral blood. The gene calls are TRBV18 and TRBJ1-6; 9 bases fit TRBD1. The receptor's source is a human donor in a cohort sampled during active COVID-19. CDR3 amino acids: CASSPGQGHSPLHF. The CDR3 bases are TGTGCCAGCTCACCGGGACAGGGTCATTCACCCCTCCACTTT.